Following are 3 T cell receptor beta chains from one sample sequenced in a study. TCRdb reanalysed the reads using MiXCR and keeps one entry per CDR3 protein. The sample shows about 7,100 distinct CDR3 sequences, 32% of them seen only once. The sequencing sample was made of blood. The source of these receptors is a human donor.

This clonotype is medium-sized within its sample. The J gene is TRBJ2-7, the V gene TRBV20-1, with D tentatively TRBD1 (6 bases). V lost 3 bases, J lost 5 bases, and 14 bases lay in between. In germline, CDR1 is DFQATT, CDR2 SNEGSKA (reference sequence). The CDR3 covers 13 residues. As DNA, the CDR3 is TGCAGTGCTAGGGTAGGACAGAAACACGAGCAGTACTTC. Amino acid sequence: CSARVGQKHEQYF.

This clonotype qualifies as medium-sized. The chain combines TRBV30 with TRBJ2-3, with D perhaps TRBD2 (6 bases). From germline, CDR1 is GTSNPN and CDR2 SVGIG (reference sequence). The CDR3 totals 17 residues. Trimming pared 4 bases from V and 2 bases from J, leaving 22 bases between. The CDR3, as DNA: TGTGCCTGGACCCGGGGTGGGGCAGGAGGGTACACAGATACGCAGTATTTT. It encodes CAWTRGGAGGYTDTQYF.

This chain connects TRBV4-2 to TRBJ1-5; D may be TRBD1 (5 bases). CDR1 is LGHNA, CDR2 YNFKEQ, per germline. V lost 1 base to trimming and J lost 10 bases, with 20 bases between them. The CDR3 runs 16 residues. CDR3 in DNA: TGTGCCAGCAGCCAAGTTCTACAGGAGGTTAATTCACCCCAGCATTTT. It yields the protein CASSQVLQEVNSPQHF.